A single sample gave rise to the 24 T cell receptor beta chains below, sequenced in a study of T-cell memory formation after mild COVID-19 (dated by TCRdb to about 2021). To prepare the library, 5' RACE was applied. The instrument given in TCRdb is Illumina NovaSeq 6000. TCRdb itself trimmed the public reads at Q25 with fastp, ran MiXCR and retained productive beta chains. Entries that share a CDR3 protein sequence are merged under the most common genes and DNA. The sample contains under 550,000 distinct CDR3 sequences, 18% of them found a single time. 12% of the sample rests with the top ten. Sequenced material: PBMCs or a T cell subset sorted from them (not recorded which). These receptors were obtained from an adult woman who had mild COVID-19 (a few samples of this study predate the infection). The sample titles of this study are shuffled in the database, so cell type and time point are left out; the donor was told from shared clones.

V and J are TRBV20-1 and TRBJ1-4, with 11 bases aligning to TRBD1. CDR1 is DFQATT and CDR2 is SNEGSKA in the germline V gene (reference sequence). V was clipped by 3 bases and J by 7 bases; unmatched bases: 4. This CDR3 region has 14 residues. The CDR3 DNA follows: TGCAGTGCTAGTTCGGGACAGGGGGGTGAAAAACTGTTTTTT. This translates into CSASSGQGGEKLFF.

V and J are TRBV4-1 and TRBJ1-2; 7 bases map to TRBD1. The V and J ends lost 4 bases and 4 bases, in that order; junction bases with no gene match: 9. Germline values: CDR1 MGHRA, CDR2 YSYEKL. The CDR3 runs to 15 residues. The CDR3 nucleotides are TGCGCCAGCAGCCCTAACCTGGGACAGCTCTATGGCTACACCTTC. Protein sequence: CASSPNLGQLYGYTF.

This clonotype turned up a few times. The chain couples TRBV20-1 to TRBJ2-2; D tentatively reads TRBD1 or TRBD2 (5 bases each). Trimming cost V 6 bases and J 1 base, with 12 bases left between them. CDR1 and CDR2 from the germline V gene are DFQATT and SNEGSKA (reference sequence). CDR3 length: 14 residues. This CDR3 reads CSAAGTVNTGELFF. DNA of the CDR3: TGCAGTGCCGCCGGGACGGTGAACACCGGGGAGCTGTTTTTT.

This clonotype turned up a few times. The chain couples TRBV3-1 to TRBJ1-2, with D tentatively TRBD1 (6 bases). The CDR3 has 13 residues. Germline lookup yields CDR1 LGHDT and CDR2 YNNKEL (reference sequence). Trimming pared 6 bases from V and 4 bases from J, leaving 12 bases between. Here the CDR3 reads CASSAQGTYGYTF. The CDR3, as DNA: TGTGCCAGCAGTGCCCAGGGGACCTATGGCTACACCTTC.

The chain links TRBV5-1 to TRBJ2-3; 9 positions match TRBD1. V was clipped by 0 bases and J by 0 bases; unmatched bases: 5. The CDR3 is 17 amino acids. CDR1 and CDR2 (germline): SGHRS, YFSETQ. The CDR3 reads CASSLGTGTGSTDTQYF. The CDR3 bases are TGCGCCAGCAGCTTGGGCACCGGGACAGGGAGCACAGATACGCAGTATTTT.

This chain links TRBV20-1 with TRBJ2-7; D may match TRBD1 or TRBD2 (5 bases each). The CDR3 runs 15 residues. Between the trimmed V and J ends, which lost 3 bases and 2 bases, there was a span of 17 bases. The V gene's germline CDR1 is DFQATT and CDR2 SNEGSKA (reference sequence). The CDR3, as DNA: TGCAGTGCTAGCTTCGCGGACATGGGGGCCTACGAGCAGTACTTC. Residues: CSASFADMGAYEQYF.

DNA of the CDR3: TGCAGTGCTAGACGGGGACCATACGAGCAGTACTTC. As protein: CSARRGPYEQYF. This chain connects TRBV20-1 to TRBJ2-7; D possibly matches TRBD1 or TRBD2 (5 bases each). V was shortened by 2 bases and J by 4 bases, with 9 bases between the two germline ends. The CDR3 extends over 12 amino acids. Germline CDR1 is DFQATT and CDR2 is SNEGSKA (reference sequence).

The genes are TRBV7-2 and TRBJ2-7, with TRBD2 matching over 9 bases. Germline CDR1 SGHTA, CDR2 FQGNSA. With V trimmed by 0 bases and J by 5 bases, 8 bases remained unmatched. The CDR3 contains 16 residues. CDR3 region: CASSLAAGGLGNEQYF. The CDR3 DNA follows: TGTGCCAGCAGCTTAGCAGCGGGAGGCTTGGGAAACGAGCAGTACTTC.

This clonotype was detected only a few times. V gene TRBV28 combines with J gene TRBJ2-7, with 7 bases aligning to TRBD1. The V gene end was trimmed by 4 bases and the J gene end by 0 bases; junction bases not matched to a gene: 9. The CDR3 has 16 amino acids. Germline loops: CDR1 MDHEN, CDR2 SYDVKM. The DNA for the CDR3 is TGTGCCAGCAGTTCATCCCTCTACAGGGGCTCCTACGAGCAGTACTTC. Translated: CASSSSLYRGSYEQYF.

V is TRBV3-1 and J is TRBJ1-2, with a weak D call TRBD1 (6 bases). This CDR3 is built from 16 residues. Trimming left V 1 base short and J 4 bases short, with 16 bases between. From germline, CDR1 is LGHDT and CDR2 YNNKEL (reference sequence). The CDR3 DNA reads TGTGCCAGCAGCCAAGTCAGCGGGGGGCAGGGCTATGGCTACACCTTC. Protein sequence: CASSQVSGGQGYGYTF.

This clonotype was seen a few times. This rearrangement joins TRBV20-1 to TRBJ1-1, with a tentative D call TRBD1 (5 bases). Germline loops: CDR1 DFQATT, CDR2 SNEGSKA (reference sequence). Trimming took 5 bases from V and 7 from J, leaving 14 bases between them. The CDR3 runs to 12 residues. The CDR3 DNA reads as TGCAGTGCTGAATCGGGGGAAGTTGAAGCTTTCTTT. Protein sequence: CSAESGEVEAFF.

V usage is TRBV5-1 and J usage is TRBJ2-7, with D uncertain. The CDR3 loop spans 13 amino acids. The V end lost 1 base, the J end lost 5 bases, and 10 bases lay between the germline ends. The germline gives CDR1 SGHRS, CDR2 YFSETQ. The CDR3 DNA follows: TGCGCCAGCAGCTTGATCAACGGCAACGAGCAGTACTTC. Its protein is CASSLINGNEQYF.

This clonotype was detected a few times. The CDR3 region has the DNA TGCAGTGCTATAAGACAGGGAAGTTCAAAACTGTTTTTT. Amino acid sequence: CSAIRQGSSKLFF. The chain has TRBV20-1 and TRBJ1-4; TRBD1 matches at 7 bases. CDR3 size: 13 residues. The germline CDR1 and CDR2 sequences are DFQATT and SNEGSKA (reference sequence). Trimming removed 4 bases from V and 10 bases from J; junction bases left unmatched: 9.

This rearrangement joins TRBV12-3 or TRBV12-4 to TRBJ2-3; TRBD2 matches at 8 bases. V shed 11 bases and J 7 bases; nucleotides not matched to a gene: 11. The CDR3 is made up of 13 amino acids. The CDR3 DNA sequence: TGTGCCGGTAGCGGGGAGACAATGCATACGCAGTATTTT. This gives the protein CAGSGETMHTQYF.

This clonotype has a handful of counts. The chain uses TRBV20-1 and TRBJ1-6; no clear D gene. CDR3 size: 16 residues. The V gene's germline CDR1 is DFQATT and CDR2 SNEGSKA (reference sequence). The CDR3 DNA follows: TGCAGCGTGAAGGGATTGGGAACTTTCTATAATTCACCCCTCCACTTT. This codes for CSVKGLGTFYNSPLHF.

This sequence joins TRBV7-2 and TRBJ1-2; TRBD1 matches 8 bases. This CDR3 region has 14 residues. Germline V gene lookup returns CDR1 SGHTA and CDR2 FQGNSA. J was trimmed by 5 bases and V by 6 bases; bases with no gene match: 8. The CDR3 reads CASRGSDREYGYTF. The CDR3 bases are TGTGCCAGCAGGGGCTCGGACAGGGAATATGGCTACACCTTC.

The chain has TRBV6-2 or TRBV6-3 and TRBJ1-2; 8 bases line up with TRBD1. V lost 8 bases, J lost 8 bases, and 10 bases stayed unmatched. The CDR3 is 13 residues long. CDR1 is MNHEY, CDR2 SVGEGT, per germline. The DNA for the CDR3 is TGTGCCAGCTTACCGGGACAGGTCCCAGGCTACACCTTC. It yields the protein CASLPGQVPGYTF.

The gene calls are TRBV14 and TRBJ1-1; D remains unclear. The CDR3 sequence is 13 residues long. Germline-derived CDR1 and CDR2 are SGHDN and FVKESK. Trimming pared 2 bases from V and 3 bases from J, leaving 7 bases between. The CDR3, as DNA: TGTGCCAGCAGCCAACAGGAATACACTGAAGCTTTCTTT. Protein: CASSQQEYTEAFF.

This clonotype occurred a few times. This chain links TRBV27 with TRBJ2-2, with 8 bases that match TRBD1. Germline V gene lookup returns CDR1 MNHEY and CDR2 SMNVEV (reference sequence). Germline trimming cut 5 bases from V and 6 bases from J; bases unmatched to any gene: 5. The CDR3 has 14 residues. CDR3 nucleotide sequence: TGTGCCAGCAGTCGATACAGGGGGGCCGGGGAGCTGTTTTTT. Translated, it gives CASSRYRGAGELFF.

There are a few counts of this clonotype. The rearrangement uses TRBV7-9 and TRBJ1-2; unclear D gene. CDR1 and CDR2 from the germline V gene are SEHNR and FQNEAQ (reference sequence). The CDR3 covers 12 residues. Trimming left V 1 base short and J 7 bases short, with 7 bases between. Written as DNA, the CDR3 is TGTGCCAGCAGCTTAGTTAGCGGTGGCTACACCTTC. Translating it yields CASSLVSGGYTF. The full variable domain, in which reference TRBV7-9 and TRBJ1-2 provide the parts outside the CDR3, is DTGVSQNPRHKITKRGQNVTFRCDPISEHNRLYWYRQTLGQGPEFLTYFQNEAQLEKSRLLSDRFSAERPKGSFSTLEIQRTEQGDSAMYLCASSLVSGGYTFGSGTRLTVV.

This sequence joins TRBV5-1 and TRBJ1-1; D is ambiguous. With 3 bases removed from V and 4 bases from J, the gap between germline ends came to 16 bases. Germline CDR1 reads SGHRS; CDR2 reads YFSETQ. The CDR3 sequence is 15 residues long. This CDR3 reads CASSSQSGEGTEAFF. The CDR3 DNA sequence: TGCGCCAGCAGCTCCCAATCCGGGGAGGGCACTGAAGCTTTCTTT.

This clonotype was observed at least ten times. The chain is built from TRBV7-6 and TRBJ2-3; D is ambiguous. The CDR3 length is 15 residues. V was pared by 5 bases and J by 0 bases, with 12 bases between. The germline V gene has CDR1 SGHVS and CDR2 FNYEAQ. The CDR3 reads CASSPGHSSTDTQYF. In nucleotides, the CDR3 is TGTGCCAGCAGCCCCGGGCATTCTAGCACAGATACGCAGTATTTT.

Many counts were recorded for this clonotype. CDR3: CASSSGDTGELFF. Written as DNA, the CDR3 is TGTGCCAGCAGTTCAGGGGACACCGGGGAGCTGTTTTTT. The chain recombines TRBV12-3 or TRBV12-4 with TRBJ2-2; tentative D call: TRBD1 (6 bases). The CDR3 totals 13 residues. The V end was cut by 4 bases, the J end by 3 bases, with 6 bases between.

This clonotype was seen more than once but under ten times. A much more abundant neighbour one base away suggests this may be a read error. The J gene is TRBJ2-1, the V gene TRBV7-2, with D perhaps TRBD2 (6 bases). V was cut by 6 bases and J by 5 bases, with 8 bases left in between. This CDR3 is 12 amino acids long. Per germline, CDR1 SGHTA and CDR2 FQGNSA. The CDR3 nucleotides are TGTGCCAGCAGGGGGGGAGACAATGAGCAGTTCTTC. This encodes CASRGGDNEQFF.